The source of this TCR beta chain is a study of cytomegalovirus exposure and HLA in healthy donors (dated by TCRdb to about 2017). A note on the overall study: According to an earlier analysis of 587 of the donors, 150 million to 200 million T cells yielded 90 million to 130 million unique TCR beta sequences and approximately 300 Gb of sequence data. Donor age, sex, ethnicity and CMV serostatus were compiled together with the repertoire data. The study aimed to test whether cataloging public T cell receptors could reveal signatures of past pathogen exposure. HLA typing included class I and class II loci at four-digit resolution. High-throughput TCR immunosequencing, statistical association of individual TCRs with disease status, and machine learning were combined to predict cytomegalovirus infection status. Across approximately 400 genotyped donors of the cohort, an average of about 220,000 unique TCR beta nucleotide sequences per donor were sequenced, and about a sixth of those sequences were non-productive. Using immunosequencing, the study profiled T cell repertoires from 666 subjects and related those repertoires to cytomegalovirus serostatus. Rather than using new phenotypic data, the later analysis identified candidate immune exposures from TCR beta sequences and from how often those sequences occurred across donors. Typing coverage differed by locus: A, B, C, DRB1 and DQB1 were typed in roughly 620-630 donors, DQA1 in 522, DPA1 in 606, and DPB1 in around 440. Besides the first cohort of hundreds of subjects, a separate validation cohort made up of 120 different subjects was used. To decide whether each TCR beta V gene segment behaved as functional or pseudogenic, an earlier analysis of approximately 620 of the donors relied on high-throughput TCR beta sequencing. Genome-wide SNP genotypes for about 55% of the roughly 670 donors were used in a later genetic analysis, which treated that subset as a discovery cohort. Of the roughly 410 genotyped donors, 80% to 90% were placed in the genetic ancestry cluster associated with self-reported Caucasian donors. All discovery cohort repertoires had been generated on a single sequencing platform. Around 300 gigabases of sequencing data and tens of millions of unique TCR sequences were included in an early release covering about 700 HLA-typed donors. Four or five DR-DQ haplotypes were handled as single units for association and clustering because linkage in the cohort was strong. In a later analysis, previously published TCR beta repertoires from several hundred donors were re-analyzed and high-resolution HLA genotyping was added so that TCR occurrence patterns could be studied.

The cohort comprised some 700 healthy bone marrow donors. At the time of sampling, all cohort members were nominally healthy, though unrecorded immune exposures were likely present. The donor tested CMV seronegative, placing the donor among the 352 seronegative members of the cohort. Each donor provided a peripheral blood sample, and peripheral blood mononuclear cells were used for TCR beta sequencing. Genomic DNA extraction from the blood cell samples was performed with the Qiagen DNeasy Blood Extraction Kit. The library was produced with the immunoSEQ multiplex PCR assay. The multiplex PCR relied on a mix of 60 forward primers for TCR Vbeta segments and 13 reverse primers for TCR Jbeta segments. A multiplex PCR assay on genomic DNA amplified the CDR3 region of rearranged TCR beta genes. Amplified TCR beta libraries were sequenced as 87-base-pair reads on the Illumina HiSeq System. Processing in the source paper ran as follows. In a later analysis, tens of millions of unique TCR beta chains were counted across the roughly 700 repertoires, and roughly 11 million of these chains were shared by at least two donors. A nearest-neighbor algorithm error-corrected the raw reads and collapsed the reads into unique sequences, merging closely related sequences to remove PCR and sequencing errors. V, D and J gene segments were assigned by aligning CDR3 sequences to IMGT reference sequences. For a sequence to be retained, at least a six-nucleotide match to both a V gene segment and a J gene segment was required. Rearrangements were called productive when the CDR3 lacked stop codons and stayed in frame with V and J; all others were non-productive. CDR3 was defined by IMGT convention, running from the second conserved V-encoded cysteine to the conserved J-encoded phenylalanine. The earlier analysis of 450 to 750 of the donors excluded any sequence lacking an unambiguous match to a single V gene segment. An earlier analysis of fewer than 750 of the donors classified V segments as functional when productive rearrangements were above 56.7% and as segregating when the standard deviation between donors was above 5%. A statistical classification framework was developed to diagnose cytomegalovirus status using the catalog of TCR beta chain sequences. A later analysis assigned V and J genes by comparing TCR nucleotide sequences with IMGT/GENE-DB human TR gene sequences. The TCRdist pipeline was used in a later analysis to assign CDR3 sequences and most-parsimonious VDJ recombination scenarios. In a later analysis, each TCR beta chain was defined by its CDR3 amino acid sequence together with its V-gene family, and reads without a unique V-gene family were excluded. A later analysis removed several hundred highly shared, low-generation-probability nucleotide sequences to deal with suspected cross-contamination and a sequencing artifact. A later analysis calculated a clonal expansion index for each public chain from normalized within-repertoire ranks of inferred template counts. In a later analysis, generation probabilities were computed with a VDJ recombination model fitted to out-of-frame rearrangements, and the resulting probabilities were checked against IGoR. Hypergeometric tests were used in a later analysis to score TCR-TCR, TCR-HLA and TCR-CMV co-occurrence, with a repertoire-size bias correction applied to the TCR pairs. False discovery rates were estimated in a later analysis by permuting HLA or CMV assignments 20 times. In a later analysis, co-occurring TCRs were grouped using DBSCAN, and TCRdist sequence similarity was added for clustering within HLA-allele-positive subsets. Repertoires with fewer than 30,000 or more than 120,000 public chains were left out of co-occurrence clustering, as were about five repertoires with anomalous nucleotide sharing. The source is immuneACCESS, and TCRdb retained only in-frame sequences with V and J called. Part of the clones is not carried over; for the studies checked, unresolved V genes explain less than half of this, and the remainder is unexplained. For V, J and clone size, that table is used; D and trimming come from the DNA. The sample profile shows about 90,000 clones; approximately 65% of them were found once. The ten largest make up about 2.1% of the sample.

As for this clone: Its antigen is still unknown. Per-base qualities were not stored, and no clone one base away is much larger.

Broader findings and caveats from the paper: Assigning TCR associations to individual alleles was difficult when HLA alleles, especially DR and DQ, strongly co-occurred. V-gene and J-gene trimming of TCR beta chains was associated with a missense DCLRE1C variant in a later genetic analysis, and the association was replicated in an independent cohort. Cytomegalovirus status was reported to be diagnosed by the classifier with high specificity and sensitivity in both the original and validation cohorts. The authors suggested that the approach could potentially be extended to other disease states and immunological phenotypes. According to a later analysis, parvovirus B19, influenza, CMV and Epstein-Barr virus appeared linked to several top co-occurrence clusters. Over 15 rarely observed V segments, including chromosome 9 orphons, were excluded from the earlier analysis of a few hundred of the donors because counts were too low. In this cohort, only TCR beta chains were sequenced, and detectable features were limited by the absence of alpha or paired-chain data. In the study, about 150 TCR beta chains were listed as associated with cytomegalovirus. Linkage disequilibrium might explain the correlated functional status among segregating V segments, but an unknown experimental factor could not be ruled out. A further reported finding was that TCR beta sequences accurately predicted the HLA-A and HLA-B alleles for most subjects in the first cohort. Because some donors lacked HLA typing at each locus, the association tests relied only on the typed subset. In vitro tests confirmed that a few of the cytomegalovirus-associated TCR beta chains recognize cytomegalovirus antigens. Across donors, most TCR sequences were observed very rarely, whereas some public TCRs were present in many individuals. For the cohort, immune exposure information was limited to CMV serostatus. Presence/absence analyses assumed roughly uniform sequencing depth across donors, an assumption that may not hold. A later analysis found that TCR association rates varied across HLA loci, with DRB1 alleles showing the most associated TCRs and HLA-C alleles the fewest. In a later analysis, HLA-associated TCR beta chains were found to be more clonally expanded and to have lower generation probabilities than equally common non-associated chains. In an earlier analysis of around 600 of the donors, most TCR beta V segments were observed in productive rearrangements about 90% or about 30% of the time, broadly matching IMGT annotations. Specific HLA alleles were associated with over 15,000 TCR beta sequences at a false discovery rate of 0.05 in a later analysis. Most CMV-associated TCR beta chains appeared to be HLA-restricted in a later analysis, and the HLA associations seemed to be driven largely by CMV exposure. A group of highly shared sequence variants was considered likely to be a technical artifact of the sequencing pipeline. In a later genetic analysis, fewer N-insertions in productive TCRs were reported among donors in an Asian-associated ancestry cluster than the roughly 700-donor mean.

The clonotype comes from a man aged 25-40 years in good health and CMV-seronegative. Sample: PBMCs.

The nucleotides read TGCGCCAGCAGCTGGGACAGCCTTTCGGTCTCCGGGGAGCTGTTTTTT. Its protein reads: CASSWDSLSVSGELFF. Recombination connected TRBV5-1 to TRBJ2-2, with TRBD1 identical over 7 junction bases. From cysteine to phenylalanine, the CDR3 is 16 amino acids long. The DNA shown is the 48-base CDR3, in frame from base 1. Trimming leaves V shorter by 3 bases and J shorter by 6 bases, with the junction holding 11 bases beyond the gene matches. CDR1 and CDR2 (SGHRS, YFSETQ) derive from the germline V gene.